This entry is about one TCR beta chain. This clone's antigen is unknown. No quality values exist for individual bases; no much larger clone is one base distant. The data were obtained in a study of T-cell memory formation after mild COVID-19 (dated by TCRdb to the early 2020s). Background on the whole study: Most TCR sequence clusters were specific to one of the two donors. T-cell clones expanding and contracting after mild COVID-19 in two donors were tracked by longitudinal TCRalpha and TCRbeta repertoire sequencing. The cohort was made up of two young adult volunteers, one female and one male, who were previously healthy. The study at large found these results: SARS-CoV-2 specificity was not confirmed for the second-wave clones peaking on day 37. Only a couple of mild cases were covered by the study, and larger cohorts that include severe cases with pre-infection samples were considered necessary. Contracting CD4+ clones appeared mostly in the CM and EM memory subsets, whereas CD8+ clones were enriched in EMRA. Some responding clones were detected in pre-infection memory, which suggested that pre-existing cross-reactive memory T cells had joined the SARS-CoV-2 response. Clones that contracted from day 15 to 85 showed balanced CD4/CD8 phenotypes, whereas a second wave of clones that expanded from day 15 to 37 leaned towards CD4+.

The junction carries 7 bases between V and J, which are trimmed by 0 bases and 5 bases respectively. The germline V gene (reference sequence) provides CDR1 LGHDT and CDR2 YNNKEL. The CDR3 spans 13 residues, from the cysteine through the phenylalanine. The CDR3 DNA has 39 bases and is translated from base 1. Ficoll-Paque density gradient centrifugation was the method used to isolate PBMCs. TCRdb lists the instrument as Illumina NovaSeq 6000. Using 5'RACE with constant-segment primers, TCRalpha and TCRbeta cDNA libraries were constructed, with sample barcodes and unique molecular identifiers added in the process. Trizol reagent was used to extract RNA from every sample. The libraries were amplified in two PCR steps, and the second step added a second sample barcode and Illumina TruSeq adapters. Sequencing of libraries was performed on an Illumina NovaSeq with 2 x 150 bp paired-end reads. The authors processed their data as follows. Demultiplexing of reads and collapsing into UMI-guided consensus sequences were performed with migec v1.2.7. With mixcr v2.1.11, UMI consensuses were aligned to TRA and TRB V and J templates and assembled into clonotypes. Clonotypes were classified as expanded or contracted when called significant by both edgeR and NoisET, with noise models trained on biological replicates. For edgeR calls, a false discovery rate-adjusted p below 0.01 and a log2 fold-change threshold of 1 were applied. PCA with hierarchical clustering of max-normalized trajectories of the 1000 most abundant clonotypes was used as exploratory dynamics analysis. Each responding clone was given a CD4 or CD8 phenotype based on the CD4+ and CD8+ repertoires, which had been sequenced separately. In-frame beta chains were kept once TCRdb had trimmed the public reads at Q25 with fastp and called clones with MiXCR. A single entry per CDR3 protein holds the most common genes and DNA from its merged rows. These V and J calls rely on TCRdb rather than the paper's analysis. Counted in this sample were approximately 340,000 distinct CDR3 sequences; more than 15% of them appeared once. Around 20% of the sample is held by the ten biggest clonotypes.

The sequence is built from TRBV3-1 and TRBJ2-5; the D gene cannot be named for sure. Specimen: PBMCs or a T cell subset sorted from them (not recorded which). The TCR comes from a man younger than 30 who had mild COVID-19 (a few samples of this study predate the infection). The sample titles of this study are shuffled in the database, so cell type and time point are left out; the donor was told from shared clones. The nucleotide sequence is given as TGTGCCAGCAGCCAAGAGGTCGGTGAGACCCAGTACTTC. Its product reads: CASSQEVGETQYF.